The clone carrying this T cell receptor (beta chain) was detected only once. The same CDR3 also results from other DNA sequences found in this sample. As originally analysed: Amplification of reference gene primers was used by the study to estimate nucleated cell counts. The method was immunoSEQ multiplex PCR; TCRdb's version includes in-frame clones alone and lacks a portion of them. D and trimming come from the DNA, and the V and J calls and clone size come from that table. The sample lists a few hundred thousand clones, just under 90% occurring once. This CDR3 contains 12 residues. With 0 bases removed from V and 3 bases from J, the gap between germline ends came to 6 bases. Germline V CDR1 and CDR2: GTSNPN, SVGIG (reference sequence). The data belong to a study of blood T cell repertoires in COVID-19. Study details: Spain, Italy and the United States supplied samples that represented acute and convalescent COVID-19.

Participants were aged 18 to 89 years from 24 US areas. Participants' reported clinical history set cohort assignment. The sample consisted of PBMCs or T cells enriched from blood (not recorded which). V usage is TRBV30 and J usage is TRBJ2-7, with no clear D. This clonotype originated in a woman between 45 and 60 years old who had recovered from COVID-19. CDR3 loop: CAWSVLSYEQYF. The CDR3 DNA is TGTGCCTGGAGTGTACTGAGCTACGAGCAGTACTTC.